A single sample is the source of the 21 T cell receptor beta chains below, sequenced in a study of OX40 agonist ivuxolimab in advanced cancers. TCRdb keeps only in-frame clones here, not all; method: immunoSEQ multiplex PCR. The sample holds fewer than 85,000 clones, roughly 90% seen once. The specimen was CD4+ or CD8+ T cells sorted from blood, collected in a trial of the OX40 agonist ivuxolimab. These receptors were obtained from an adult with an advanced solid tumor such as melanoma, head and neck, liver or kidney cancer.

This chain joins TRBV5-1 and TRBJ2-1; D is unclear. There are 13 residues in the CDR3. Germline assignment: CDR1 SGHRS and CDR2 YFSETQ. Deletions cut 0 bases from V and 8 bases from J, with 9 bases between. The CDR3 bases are TGCGCCAGCAGCTTGGTAGGGCCAGATGAGCAGTTCTTC. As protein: CASSLVGPDEQFF.

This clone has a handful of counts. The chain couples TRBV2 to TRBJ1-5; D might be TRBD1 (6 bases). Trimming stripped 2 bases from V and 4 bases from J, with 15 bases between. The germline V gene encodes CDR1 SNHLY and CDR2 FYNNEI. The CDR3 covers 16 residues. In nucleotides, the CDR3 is TGTGCCAGCAGTGAAATTGGCGGGGGCAATAATCAGCCCCAGCATTTT. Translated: CASSEIGGGNNQPQHF.

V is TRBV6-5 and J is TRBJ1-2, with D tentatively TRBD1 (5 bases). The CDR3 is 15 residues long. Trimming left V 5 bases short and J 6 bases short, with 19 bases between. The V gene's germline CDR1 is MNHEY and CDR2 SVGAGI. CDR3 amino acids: CASSGRTQGANGYTF. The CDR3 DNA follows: TGTGCCAGCAGTGGTCGGACCCAAGGGGCAAATGGCTACACCTTC.

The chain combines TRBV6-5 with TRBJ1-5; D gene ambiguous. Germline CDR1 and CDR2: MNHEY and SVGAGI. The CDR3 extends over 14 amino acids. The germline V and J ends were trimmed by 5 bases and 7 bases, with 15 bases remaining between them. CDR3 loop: CASSPSDAAQPQHF. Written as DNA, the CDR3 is TGTGCCAGCAGTCCCTCCGACGCAGCGCAGCCCCAGCATTTT.

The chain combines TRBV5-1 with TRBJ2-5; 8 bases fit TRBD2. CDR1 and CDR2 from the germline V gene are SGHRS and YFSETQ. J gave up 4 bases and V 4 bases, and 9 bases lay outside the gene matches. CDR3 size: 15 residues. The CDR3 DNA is TGCGCCAGCAGCGTGCCGGGAGGGCCGGGAGAGACCCAGTACTTC. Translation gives CASSVPGGPGETQYF.

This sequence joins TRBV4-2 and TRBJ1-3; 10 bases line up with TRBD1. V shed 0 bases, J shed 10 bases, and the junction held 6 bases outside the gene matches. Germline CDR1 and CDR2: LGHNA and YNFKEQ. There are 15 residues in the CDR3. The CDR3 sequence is CASSQDRDRGWTIYF. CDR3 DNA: TGTGCCAGCAGCCAAGATAGGGACAGGGGATGGACCATATATTTT.

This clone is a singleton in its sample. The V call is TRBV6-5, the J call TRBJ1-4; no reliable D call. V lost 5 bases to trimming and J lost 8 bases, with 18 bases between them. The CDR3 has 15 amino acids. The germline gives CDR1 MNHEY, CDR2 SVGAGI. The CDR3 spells CASSPPRGVGEKLFF. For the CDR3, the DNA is TGTGCCAGCAGTCCCCCCCGGGGTGTAGGGGAAAAACTGTTTTTT.

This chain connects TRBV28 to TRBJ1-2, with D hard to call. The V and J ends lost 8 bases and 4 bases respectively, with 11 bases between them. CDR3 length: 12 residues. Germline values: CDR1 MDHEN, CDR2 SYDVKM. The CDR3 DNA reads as TGTGCCAGCTCCGTCACAACCTATGGCTACACCTTC. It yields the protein CASSVTTYGYTF.

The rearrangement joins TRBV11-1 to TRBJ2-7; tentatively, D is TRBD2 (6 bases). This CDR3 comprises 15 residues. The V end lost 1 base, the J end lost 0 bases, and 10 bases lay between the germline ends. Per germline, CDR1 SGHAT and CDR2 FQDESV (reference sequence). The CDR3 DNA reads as TGTGCCAGCAGCTTAGGGGGGGACGGCTCCTACGAGCAGTACTTC. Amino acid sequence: CASSLGGDGSYEQYF. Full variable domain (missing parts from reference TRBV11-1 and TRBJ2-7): EAEVAQSPRYKITEKSQAVAFWCDPISGHATLYWYRQILGQGPELLVQFQDESVVDDSQLPKDRFSAERLKGVDSTLKIQPAELGDSAMYLCASSLGGDGSYEQYFGPGTRLTVT.

This CDR3 reads CASSFSTGGPDTQYF. In DNA form, the CDR3 reads TGTGCCAGCAGCTTCTCAACAGGGGGCCCGGATACGCAGTATTTT. The J gene is TRBJ2-3, the V gene TRBV7-6; TRBD1 matches at 9 bases. Trimming took 3 bases from V and 6 from J; bases not matched to a gene: 7. Germline CDR1 reads SGHVS; CDR2 reads FNYEAQ. The CDR3 is 15 amino acids.

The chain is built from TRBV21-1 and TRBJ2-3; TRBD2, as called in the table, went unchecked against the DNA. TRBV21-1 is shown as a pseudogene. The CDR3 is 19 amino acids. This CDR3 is CASRDLHELAGILVDTQYF. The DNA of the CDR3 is TGTGCCAGCAGGGACTTACACGAACTAGCGGGGATCCTCGTGGATACGCAGTATTTT.

CDR3 amino acids: CASSLELRFPHTEQYF. The CDR3 nucleotides are TGTGCCAGCAGCTTAGAGTTGCGGTTTCCCCACACTGAGCAGTACTTC. The gene calls are TRBV7-2 and TRBJ2-7; no firm D call. This CDR3 has 16 amino acids. Between the trimmed V and J ends, which lost 1 base and 7 bases, there was a span of 20 bases. The germline V gene has CDR1 SGHTA and CDR2 FQGNSA.

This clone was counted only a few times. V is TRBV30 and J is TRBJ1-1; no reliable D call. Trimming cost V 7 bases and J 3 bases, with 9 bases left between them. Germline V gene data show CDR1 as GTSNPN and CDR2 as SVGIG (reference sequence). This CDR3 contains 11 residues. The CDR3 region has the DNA TGTGCCTCCTCGGTGGACACTGAAGCTTTCTTT. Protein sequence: CASSVDTEAFF.

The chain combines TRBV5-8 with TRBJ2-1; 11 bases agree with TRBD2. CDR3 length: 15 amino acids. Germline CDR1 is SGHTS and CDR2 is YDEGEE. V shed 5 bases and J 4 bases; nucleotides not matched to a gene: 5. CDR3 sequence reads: CASRVGTSGYNEQFF. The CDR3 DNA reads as TGTGCCAGCAGGGTGGGGACTAGCGGATACAATGAGCAGTTCTTC.

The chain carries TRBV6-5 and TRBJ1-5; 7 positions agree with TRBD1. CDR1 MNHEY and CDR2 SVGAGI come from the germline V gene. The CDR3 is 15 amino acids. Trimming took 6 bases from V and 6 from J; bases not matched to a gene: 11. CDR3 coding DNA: TGTGCCAGCAGAACCAGACAGGGCGGGGGTCAGCCCCAGCATTTT. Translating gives CASRTRQGGGQPQHF.

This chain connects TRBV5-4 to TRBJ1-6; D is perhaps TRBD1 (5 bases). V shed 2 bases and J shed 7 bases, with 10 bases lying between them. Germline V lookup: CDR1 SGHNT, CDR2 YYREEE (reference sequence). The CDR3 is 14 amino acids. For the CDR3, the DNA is TGTGCCAGCAGCTTTATAGGGGACAATTCACCCCTCCACTTT. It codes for CASSFIGDNSPLHF.

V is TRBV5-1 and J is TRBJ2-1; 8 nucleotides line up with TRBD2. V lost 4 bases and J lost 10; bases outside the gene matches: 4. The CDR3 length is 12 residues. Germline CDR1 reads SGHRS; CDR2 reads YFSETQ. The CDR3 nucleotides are TGCGCCAGCAGCAGGGGACTAGAAGAGCAGTTCTTC. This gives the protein CASSRGLEEQFF. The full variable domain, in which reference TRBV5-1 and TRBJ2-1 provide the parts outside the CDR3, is KAGVTQTPRYLIKTRGQQVTLSCSPISGHRSVSWYQQTPGQGLQFLFEYFSETQRNKGNFPGRFSGRQFSNSRSEMNVSTLELGDSALYLCASSRGLEEQFFGPGTRLTVL.

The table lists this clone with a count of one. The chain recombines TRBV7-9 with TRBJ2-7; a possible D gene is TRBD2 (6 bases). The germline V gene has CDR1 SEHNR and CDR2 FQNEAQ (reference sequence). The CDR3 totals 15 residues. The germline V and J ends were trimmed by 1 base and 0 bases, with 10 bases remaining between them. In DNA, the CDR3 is TGTGCCAGCAGCTTAGACCAGACTAGCTCCTACGAGCAGTACTTC. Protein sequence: CASSLDQTSSYEQYF.

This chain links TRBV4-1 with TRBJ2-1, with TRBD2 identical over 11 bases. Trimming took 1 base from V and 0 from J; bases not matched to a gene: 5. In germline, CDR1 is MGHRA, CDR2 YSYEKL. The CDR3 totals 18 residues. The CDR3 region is CASSQGLAGGNSYNEQFF. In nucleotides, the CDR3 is TGCGCCAGCAGCCAAGGTCTAGCGGGGGGCAACTCCTACAATGAGCAGTTCTTC.

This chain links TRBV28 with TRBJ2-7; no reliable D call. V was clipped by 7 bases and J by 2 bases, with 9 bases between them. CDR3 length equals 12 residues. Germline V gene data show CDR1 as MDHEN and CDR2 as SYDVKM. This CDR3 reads CASTGKTYEQYF. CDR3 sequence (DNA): TGTGCCAGCACTGGCAAGACCTACGAGCAGTACTTC. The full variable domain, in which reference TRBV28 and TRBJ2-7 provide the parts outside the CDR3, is DVKVTQSSRYLVKRTGEKVFLECVQDMDHENMFWYRQDPGLGLRLIYFSYDVKMKEKGDIPEGYSVSREKKERFSLILESASTNQTSMYLCASTGKTYEQYFGPGTRLTVT.

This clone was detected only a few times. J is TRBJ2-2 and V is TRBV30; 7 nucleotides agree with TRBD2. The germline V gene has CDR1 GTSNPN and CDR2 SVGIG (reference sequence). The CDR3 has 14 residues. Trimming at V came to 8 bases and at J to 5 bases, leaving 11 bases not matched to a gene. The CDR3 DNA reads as TGTGCCCGGGAGGTTGCAGGGTTGACCGGGGAGCTGTTTTTT. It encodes CAREVAGLTGELFF.